Described below is a single TCR beta chain sequence and its context. Systemic immunosuppression or a history of autoimmune disease excluded patients. This entry belongs to a study of OX40 agonist ivuxolimab in advanced cancers. Study at large: Melanoma, hepatocellular carcinoma, head and neck or renal cell cancer occurred in dose-escalation patients.

Data came from immunoSEQ multiplex PCR; TCRdb stores just in-frame clones and leaves some out. The sample carries tens of thousands of clones, roughly 89% recorded once. The sequence was obtained from an adult with an advanced solid tumor such as melanoma, head and neck, liver or kidney cancer. Sequencing was performed on CD4+ or CD8+ T cells sorted from blood, taken in a trial of the OX40 agonist ivuxolimab.

CDR3 coding DNA: TGTGCCAGCAGTTCAACCGGGGGCACTGAAGCTTTCTTT. Translating gives CASSSTGGTEAFF. The chain combines TRBV27 with TRBJ1-1; tentative D call: TRBD1 (5 bases). The germline CDR1 and CDR2 sequences are MNHEY and SMNVEV (reference sequence). V shed 4 bases and J shed 4 bases, with 10 bases lying between them. The CDR3 is made up of 13 amino acids.